This T cell receptor (beta chain) emerged from a study of beta chain features in type 1 diabetes. Study at large: There were around 110 million sorted cells examined across all samples. Study conclusions and caveats: For Type 1 diabetes patients, all four CD4+ subsets carried TCRB CDR3s that were moderately but significantly shorter. Fewer junction insertions and more nucleotide deletions appeared in type 1 diabetes patients.

This clone appeared a few times. Its cognate antigen is unknown. Investigators reverse transcribed all isolated RNA, so they sequenced expressed TCRB transcripts. Naive, central memory and regulatory T cell samples averaged roughly 3.8 million reads. Measured with immunoSEQ multiplex PCR; TCRdb has only the in-frame clones, and not every one. The sample has about 330,000 clones, approximately 11% seen once; the top ten hold about 0.015%. V dropped 6 bases and J dropped 0; count of bases not matched to a gene: 5. The germline V gene has CDR1 MGHDK and CDR2 SYGVNS. CDR3 size: 15 residues. Sequenced: naive CD4+ T cells from blood. The sequence was collected from a woman aged 25-40 years in good health. The V and J genes are TRBV25-1 and TRBJ2-3; the match to TRBD2 covers 8 bases. The CDR3 region is CASSYRGGSTDTQYF. CDR3 coding DNA: TGTGCCAGCAGCTATCGGGGGGGTAGCACAGATACGCAGTATTTT.